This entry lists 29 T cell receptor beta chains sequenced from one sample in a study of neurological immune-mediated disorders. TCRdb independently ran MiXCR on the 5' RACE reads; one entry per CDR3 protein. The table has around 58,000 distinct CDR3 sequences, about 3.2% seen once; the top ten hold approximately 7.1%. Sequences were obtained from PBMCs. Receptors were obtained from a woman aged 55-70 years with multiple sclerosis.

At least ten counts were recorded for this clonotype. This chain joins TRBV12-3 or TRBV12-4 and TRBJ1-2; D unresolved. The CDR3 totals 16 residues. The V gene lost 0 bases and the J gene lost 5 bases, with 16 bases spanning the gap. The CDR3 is CASSLATALGTYGYTF. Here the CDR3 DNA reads TGTGCCAGCAGTTTAGCGACTGCTTTGGGAACTTATGGCTACACCTTC.

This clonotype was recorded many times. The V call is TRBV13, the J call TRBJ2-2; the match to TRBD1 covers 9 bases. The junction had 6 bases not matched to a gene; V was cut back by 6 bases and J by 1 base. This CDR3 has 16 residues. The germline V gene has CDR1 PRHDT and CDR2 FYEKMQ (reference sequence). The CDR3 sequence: CASRRAGQGNTGELFF. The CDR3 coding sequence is TGTGCCAGCAGGCGGGCGGGACAGGGGAACACCGGGGAGCTGTTTTTT.

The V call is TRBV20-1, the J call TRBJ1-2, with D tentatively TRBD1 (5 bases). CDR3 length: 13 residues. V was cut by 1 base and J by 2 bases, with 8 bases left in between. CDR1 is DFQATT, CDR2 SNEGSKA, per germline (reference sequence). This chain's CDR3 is CSARGGTNYGYTF. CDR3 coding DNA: TGCAGTGCTAGAGGGGGGACCAACTATGGCTACACCTTC.

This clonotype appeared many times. This CDR3 is CASSVSTGTHANTGELFF. In DNA, the CDR3 is TGTGCCAGCAGCGTCTCGACAGGGACCCACGCGAACACCGGGGAGCTGTTTTTT. The chain uses TRBV9 and TRBJ2-2, with 7 bases that match TRBD1. Losses at the gene ends were 2 bases for V and 0 bases for J; bases not matched to a gene: 10. The CDR3 runs to 18 residues. Per germline, CDR1 SGDLS and CDR2 YYNGEE.

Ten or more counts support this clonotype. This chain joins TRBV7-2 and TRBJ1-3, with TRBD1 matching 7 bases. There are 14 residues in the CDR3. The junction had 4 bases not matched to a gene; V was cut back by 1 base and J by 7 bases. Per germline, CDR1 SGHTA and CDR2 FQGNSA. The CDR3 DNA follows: TGTGCCAGCAGCTTAGTCCAGGGGGGTAACACCATATATTTT. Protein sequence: CASSLVQGGNTIYF.

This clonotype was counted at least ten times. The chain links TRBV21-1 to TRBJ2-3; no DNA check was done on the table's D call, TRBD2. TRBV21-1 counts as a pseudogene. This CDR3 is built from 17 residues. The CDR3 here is CASSKASGSEDSDTQYF. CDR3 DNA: TGTGCCAGCAGCAAGGCGAGCGGTAGCGAAGACTCAGATACGCAGTATTTT.

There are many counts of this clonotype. The CDR3 bases are TGTGCCAGCAGTTTCCAAAACTACGAGCAGTACTTC. It encodes CASSFQNYEQYF. The V and J genes are TRBV28 and TRBJ2-7; no definite D call. CDR1 and CDR2 (germline): MDHEN, SYDVKM. V was shortened by 3 bases and J by 3 bases, with 6 bases between the two germline ends. The CDR3 loop spans 12 amino acids.

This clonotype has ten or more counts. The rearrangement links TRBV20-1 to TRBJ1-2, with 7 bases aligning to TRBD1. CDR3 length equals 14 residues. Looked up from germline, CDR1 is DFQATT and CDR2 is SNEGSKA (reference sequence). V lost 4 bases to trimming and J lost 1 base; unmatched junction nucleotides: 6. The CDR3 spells CSAIRDRNNYGYTF. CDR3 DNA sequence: TGCAGTGCTATACGGGACAGAAATAACTATGGCTACACCTTC.

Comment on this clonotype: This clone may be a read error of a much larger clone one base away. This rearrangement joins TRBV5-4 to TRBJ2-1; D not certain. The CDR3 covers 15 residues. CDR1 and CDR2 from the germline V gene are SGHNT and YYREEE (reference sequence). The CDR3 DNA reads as TGTGCCAGCAGCCCTTTCCCCTCCTCCTACAATGCGCAGTTCTTC. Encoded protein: CASSPFPSSYNAQFF.

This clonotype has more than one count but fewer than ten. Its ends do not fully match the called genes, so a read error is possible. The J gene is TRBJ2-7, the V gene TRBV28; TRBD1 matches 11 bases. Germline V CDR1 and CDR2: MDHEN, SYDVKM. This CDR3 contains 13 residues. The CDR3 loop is CASRFSTPGQGEF. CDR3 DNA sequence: TGTGCCAGCCGCTTTAGTACCCCGGGACAGGGGGAATTC.

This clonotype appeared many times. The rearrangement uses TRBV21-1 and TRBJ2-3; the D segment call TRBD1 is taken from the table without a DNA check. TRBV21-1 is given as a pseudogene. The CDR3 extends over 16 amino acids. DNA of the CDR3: TGTGCCAGCAGCAAACGATGGGGGGGGCGCACAGATACGCAGTATTTT. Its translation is CASSKRWGGRTDTQYF.

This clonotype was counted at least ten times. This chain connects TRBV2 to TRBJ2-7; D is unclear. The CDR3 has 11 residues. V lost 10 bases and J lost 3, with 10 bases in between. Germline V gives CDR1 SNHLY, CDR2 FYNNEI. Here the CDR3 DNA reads TGTGCCACCGAGGAGATCTACGAGCAGTACTTC. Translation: CATEEIYEQYF.

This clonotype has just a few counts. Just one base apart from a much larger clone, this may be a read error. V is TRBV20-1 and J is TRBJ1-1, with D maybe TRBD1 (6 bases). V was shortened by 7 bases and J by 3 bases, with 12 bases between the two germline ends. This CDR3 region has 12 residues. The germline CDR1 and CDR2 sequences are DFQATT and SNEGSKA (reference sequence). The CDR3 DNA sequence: TGCAGTGACAGACGGACAGACACTGAAGCTTTCTTT. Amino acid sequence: CSDRRTDTEAFF.

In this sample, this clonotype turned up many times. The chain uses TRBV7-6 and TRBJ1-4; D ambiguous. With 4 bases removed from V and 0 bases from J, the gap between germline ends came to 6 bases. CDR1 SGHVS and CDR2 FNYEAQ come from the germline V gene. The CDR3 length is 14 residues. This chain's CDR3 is CASSSSPTNEKLFF. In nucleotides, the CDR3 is TGTGCCAGCAGCTCGTCCCCAACTAATGAAAAACTGTTTTTT.

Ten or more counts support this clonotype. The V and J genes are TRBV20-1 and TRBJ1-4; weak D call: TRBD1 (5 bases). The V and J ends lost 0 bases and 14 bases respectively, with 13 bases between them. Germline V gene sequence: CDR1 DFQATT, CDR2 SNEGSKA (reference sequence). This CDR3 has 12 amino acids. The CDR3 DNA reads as TGCAGTGCTAGAGATTCAGGGAGAGGGCTGTTTTTT. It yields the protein CSARDSGRGLFF.

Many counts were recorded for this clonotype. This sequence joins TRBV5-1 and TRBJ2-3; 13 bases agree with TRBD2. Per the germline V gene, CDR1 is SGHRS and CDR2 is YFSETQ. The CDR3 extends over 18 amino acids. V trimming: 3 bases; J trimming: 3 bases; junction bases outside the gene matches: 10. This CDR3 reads CASSYRTTSGRGTDTQYF. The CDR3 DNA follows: TGCGCCAGCAGCTATAGAACAACTAGCGGGAGGGGAACAGATACGCAGTATTTT.

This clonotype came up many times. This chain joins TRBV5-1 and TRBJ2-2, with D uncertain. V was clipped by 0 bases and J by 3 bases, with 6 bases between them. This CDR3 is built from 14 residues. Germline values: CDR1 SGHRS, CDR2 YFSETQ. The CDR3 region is CASSLVMYTGELFF. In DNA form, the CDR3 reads TGCGCCAGCAGCTTGGTAATGTACACCGGGGAGCTGTTTTTT.

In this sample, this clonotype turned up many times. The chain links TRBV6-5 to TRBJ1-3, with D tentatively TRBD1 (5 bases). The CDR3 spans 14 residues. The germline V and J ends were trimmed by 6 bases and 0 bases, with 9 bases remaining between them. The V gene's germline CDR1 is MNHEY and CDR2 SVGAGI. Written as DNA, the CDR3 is TGTGCCAGCAGGGGGGGGTTCTCTGGAAACACCATATATTTT. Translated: CASRGGFSGNTIYF.

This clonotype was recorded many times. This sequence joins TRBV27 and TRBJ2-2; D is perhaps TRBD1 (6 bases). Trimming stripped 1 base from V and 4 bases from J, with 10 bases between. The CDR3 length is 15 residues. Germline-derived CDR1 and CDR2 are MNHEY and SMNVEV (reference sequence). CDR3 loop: CASSLWPGATGELFF. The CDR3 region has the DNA TGTGCCAGCAGTTTATGGCCAGGGGCCACCGGGGAGCTGTTTTTT.

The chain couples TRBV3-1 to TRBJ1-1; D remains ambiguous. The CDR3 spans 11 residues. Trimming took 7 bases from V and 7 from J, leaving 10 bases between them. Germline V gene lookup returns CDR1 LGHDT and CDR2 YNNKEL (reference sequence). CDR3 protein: CASMIRGEAFF. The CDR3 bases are TGTGCCAGCATGATTCGCGGTGAAGCTTTCTTT.

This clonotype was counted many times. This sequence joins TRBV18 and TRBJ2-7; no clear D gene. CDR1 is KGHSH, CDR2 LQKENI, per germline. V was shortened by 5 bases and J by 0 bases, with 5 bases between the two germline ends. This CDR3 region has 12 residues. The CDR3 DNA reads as TGTGCCAGCTCATCCGCCTCCTACGAGCAGTACTTC. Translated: CASSSASYEQYF.

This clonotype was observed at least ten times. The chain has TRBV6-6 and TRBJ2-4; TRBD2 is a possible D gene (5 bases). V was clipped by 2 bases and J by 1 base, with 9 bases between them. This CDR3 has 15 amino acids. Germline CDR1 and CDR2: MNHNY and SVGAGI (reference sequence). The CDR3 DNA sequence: TGTGCCAGCAGTTACAGCAGCGGTGCCAAAAACATTCAGTACTTC. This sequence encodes CASSYSSGAKNIQYF.

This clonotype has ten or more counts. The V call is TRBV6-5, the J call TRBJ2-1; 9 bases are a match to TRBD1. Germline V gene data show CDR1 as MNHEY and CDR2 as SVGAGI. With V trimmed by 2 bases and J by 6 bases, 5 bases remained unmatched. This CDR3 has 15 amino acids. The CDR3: CASSYEAGQGNEQFF. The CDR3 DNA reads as TGTGCCAGCAGTTACGAAGCGGGACAGGGCAATGAGCAGTTCTTC.

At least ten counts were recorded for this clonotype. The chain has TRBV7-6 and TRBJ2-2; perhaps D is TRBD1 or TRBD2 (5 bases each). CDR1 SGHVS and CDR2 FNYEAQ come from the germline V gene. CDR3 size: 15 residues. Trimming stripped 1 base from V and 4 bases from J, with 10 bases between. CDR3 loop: CASSLGSGTTGELFF. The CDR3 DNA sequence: TGTGCCAGCAGCTTAGGCTCCGGGACCACCGGGGAGCTGTTTTTT.

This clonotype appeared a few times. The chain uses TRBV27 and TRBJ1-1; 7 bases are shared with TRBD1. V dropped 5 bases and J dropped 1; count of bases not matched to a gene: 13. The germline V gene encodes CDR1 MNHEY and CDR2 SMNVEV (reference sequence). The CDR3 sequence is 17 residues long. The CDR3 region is CASSRNYLGTANTEAFF. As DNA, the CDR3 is TGTGCCAGCAGTCGAAACTACCTCGGGACAGCGAACACTGAAGCTTTCTTT.

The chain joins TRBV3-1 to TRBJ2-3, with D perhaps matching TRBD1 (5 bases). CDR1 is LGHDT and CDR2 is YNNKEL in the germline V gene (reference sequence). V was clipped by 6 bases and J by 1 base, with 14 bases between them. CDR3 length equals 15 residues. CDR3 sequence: CASSPKGPRTDTQYF. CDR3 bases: TGTGCCAGCAGTCCCAAGGGGCCACGCACAGATACGCAGTATTTT.

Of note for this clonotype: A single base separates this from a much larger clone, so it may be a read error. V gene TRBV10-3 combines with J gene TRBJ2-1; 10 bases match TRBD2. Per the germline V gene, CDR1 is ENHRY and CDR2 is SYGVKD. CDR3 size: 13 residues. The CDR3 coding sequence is TGTGTCATCGGAGCGGGGGGGCCAGGTGAGCAGTTCTTC. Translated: CVIGAGGPGEQFF.

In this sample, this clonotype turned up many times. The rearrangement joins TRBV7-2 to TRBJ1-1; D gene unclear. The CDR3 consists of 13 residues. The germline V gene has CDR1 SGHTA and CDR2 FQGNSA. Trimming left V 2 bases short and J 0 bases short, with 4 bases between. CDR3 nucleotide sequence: TGTGCCAGCAGCTTATTCCTGAACACTGAAGCTTTCTTT. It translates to CASSLFLNTEAFF.

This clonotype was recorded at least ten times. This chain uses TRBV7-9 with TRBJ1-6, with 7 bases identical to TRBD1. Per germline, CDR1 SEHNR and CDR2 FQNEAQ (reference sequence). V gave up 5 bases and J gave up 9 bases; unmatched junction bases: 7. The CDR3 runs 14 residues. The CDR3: CASSRDRVGSPLHF. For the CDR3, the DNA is TGTGCCAGCAGCCGTGACAGGGTCGGTTCACCCCTCCACTTT. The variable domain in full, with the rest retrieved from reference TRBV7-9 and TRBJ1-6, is DTGVSQNPRHKITKRGQNVTFRCDPISEHNRLYWYRQTLGQGPEFLTYFQNEAQLEKSRLLSDRFSAERPKGSFSTLEIQRTEQGDSAMYLCASSRDRVGSPLHFGNGTRLTVT.